A selection of T cell receptor beta chains follows, all from one sample in a study of cytomegalovirus exposure and HLA in healthy donors. Sequencing used immunoSEQ multiplex PCR; TCRdb keeps in-frame clones, though not all of them. The sample holds about 160,000 clones; over 60% are singletons and the top ten take approximately 3.1%. The specimen sequenced was PBMCs. These receptors all come from a woman aged 40 to 55 in good health and CMV-seronegative. Each CDR3 is given with its conserved first and last residue. D genes are given only for firm matches. The size of a clone is reported for some rows only, either as once, few or many, or as a class for expanded clones.

>TRBJ1-1|15|NA|NA|TRBV5-1
TGCGCCAGCAGCTCAAAACAGGGTCGGGACACTGAAGCTTTCTTT
CASSSKQGRDTEAFF
>TRBJ2-1|14|once|NA|TRBV6-1
TGTGCCAGCGCCCTAAGGGGGTCCTACAATGAGCAGTTCTTC
CASALRGSYNEQFF
>TRBJ1-1|18|few|NA|TRBV4-2
TGTGCCAGCAGCCAAGGATCGGGTGATTCGGGATATGACACTGAAGCTTTCTTT
CASSQGSGDSGYDTEAFF
>TRBJ2-7|15|few|TRBD2|TRBV9
TGTGCCAGCAGCCCCGGGACTAGACGACCCTACGAGCAGTACTTC
CASSPGTRRPYEQYF
>TRBJ1-5|14|NA|NA|TRBV9
TGTGCCAGCAGCGTAGCAGGGAGCAATCAGCCCCAGCATTTT
CASSVAGSNQPQHF
>TRBJ2-1|14|few|NA|TRBV6-5
TGTGCCAGCAAACCCCCGGGACTCAGCACTGAGCAGTTCTTC
CASKPPGLSTEQFF
>TRBJ1-5|14|NA|TRBD1|TRBV7-9
TGTGCCAGCAGCTCCGACAGGGGATCTCAGCCCCAGCATTTT
CASSSDRGSQPQHF
>TRBJ2-5|15|NA|TRBD1|TRBV10-3
TGTGCCATCAGTGAGTTGGGCACAGGGGCCGAGACCCAGTACTTC
CAISELGTGAETQYF
>TRBJ2-7|15|NA|TRBD2|TRBV4-2
TGTGCCAGCAGAGCTAGCGGGGGGGCAGGATACGAGCAGTACTTC
CASRASGGAGYEQYF
>TRBJ1-2|14|few|TRBD1|TRBV18
TGTGCCAGCTCACCAATACAGGGGTTCTATGGCTACACCTTC
CASSPIQGFYGYTF
>TRBJ1-2|17|NA|NA|TRBV5-1
TGCGCCAGCAGCTTGAATCCGAGCGGCCCAGTTACCTATGGCTACACCTTC
CASSLNPSGPVTYGYTF
>TRBJ1-1|14|NA|TRBD1|TRBV28
TGTGCCAGCAGTTTCCAGGGGGGAGACACTGAAGCTTTCTTT
CASSFQGGDTEAFF
>TRBJ1-2|13|once|NA|TRBV29-1
TGCAGCGTTGACTTCCTCGGGGTTCAGGGCTACACCTTC
CSVDFLGVQGYTF
>TRBJ1-3|15|NA|TRBD1|TRBV7-9
TGTGCCAGCAGCCTCTCAGGGACAGGGAGGAACACCATATATTTT
CASSLSGTGRNTIYF
>TRBJ1-2|13|NA|NA|TRBV6-1
TGTGCCAGCAGTTCACAGGGCTCCTATGGCTACACCTTC
CASSSQGSYGYTF
>TRBJ1-3|14|NA|TRBD1|TRBV6-1
TGTGCCAGCAGGACGGGACAGGGCGGAAACACCATATATTTT
CASRTGQGGNTIYF
>TRBJ2-3|14|NA|NA|TRBV7-9
TGTGCCAGCAGCTTGACAACAGGGAGAGATACGCAGTATTTT
CASSLTTGRDTQYF
>TRBJ2-1|14|few|NA|TRBV27
TGTGCCAGCAGATCAGACTTAACCTACAATGAGCAGTTCTTC
CASRSDLTYNEQFF
>TRBJ1-2|13|NA|NA|TRBV6-1
TGTGCCAGCAGTGAATCCCCAGGGGAGGGCTACACCTTC
CASSESPGEGYTF
>TRBJ1-2|15|NA|TRBD1|TRBV29-1
TGCAGCGTCGAAGAAAGGACAGGGCGTCTCTATGGCTACACCTTC
CSVEERTGRLYGYTF
>TRBJ2-5|13|few|NA|TRBV11-2
TGTGCCAGCAGCTTATTTCCGGGTGAGACCCAGTACTTC
CASSLFPGETQYF
>TRBJ2-5|15|once|TRBD2|TRBV6-5
TGTGCCAGCACCGCGGGCGGGGGGTATTTAGAGACCCAGTACTTC
CASTAGGGYLETQYF
>TRBJ1-2|13|once|NA|TRBV15
TGTGCCACCAGGAAGGGAGGCGAGGATGGCTACACCTTC
CATRKGGEDGYTF
>TRBJ2-1|14|NA|NA|TRBV4-1
TGCGCCAGCAGCCAAGCCAGGGTTTACAATGAGCAGTTCTTC
CASSQARVYNEQFF
>TRBJ1-1|14|NA|TRBD1|TRBV9
TGTGCCAGCAGCACCAGGACAGGGAGTGCTGAAGCTTTCTTT
CASSTRTGSAEAFF
>TRBJ2-3|15|NA|NA|TRBV5-1
TGCGCCAGCAGCTTGGGAGGGTTTAACACAGATACGCAGTATTTT
CASSLGGFNTDTQYF
>TRBJ1-5|16|once|NA|TRBV28
TGTGCCAGTCGAAACGCACTAGAAGGAGAGTCCCAGCCCCAGCATTTT
CASRNALEGESQPQHF
>TRBJ2-1|18|once|NA|TRBV7-2
TGTGCCAGCAGCTTAAGACTAGGGGGGGGCCTGTCCTACAATGAGCAGTTCTTC
CASSLRLGGGLSYNEQFF
>TRBJ1-6|13|NA|NA|TRBV27
TGTGCCAGCAGTTACCCGGGGAATTCACCCCTCCACTTT
CASSYPGNSPLHF